These 10 T cell receptor beta chains were all obtained from the same sample, sequenced in a study of identical twins. TCRdb re-analysed the 5' RACE reads in MiXCR, keeping a single row per CDR3 protein. Among 450,000 or so distinct CDR3 sequences listed, roughly an eighth were seen once. This sample also belongs to another study, concerning yellow fever vaccine responses in identical twins.

The sequenced sample consisted of CD4+ T cells sorted from blood. These receptor sequences come from a woman in her late teens or twenties in good health.

DNA of the CDR3: TGCAGTGCTTTTCTTAATGAAAAACTGTTTTTT. Its protein is CSAFLNEKLFF. This chain connects TRBV20-1 to TRBJ1-4; no firm D call. The CDR3 has 11 amino acids. V was pared by 5 bases and J by 4 bases, with 5 bases between. Germline V gives CDR1 DFQATT, CDR2 SNEGSKA (reference sequence).

This clonotype was seen ten or more times. The V call is TRBV29-1, the J call TRBJ1-1; TRBD1 matches at 9 bases. The germline gives CDR1 SQVTM, CDR2 ANQGSEA. The CDR3 contains 13 residues. V shed 7 bases, J shed 2 bases, and the junction held 5 bases outside the gene matches. CDR3 protein: CSGGQGPNTEAFF. CDR3 in DNA: TGCAGCGGTGGACAGGGGCCCAACACTGAAGCTTTCTTT. The full variable domain, with the rest looked up from reference TRBV29-1 and TRBJ1-1, is SAVISQKPSRDICQRGTSLTIQCQVDSQVTMMFWYRQQPGQSLTLIATANQGSEATYESGFVIDKFPISRPNLTFSTLTVSNMSPEDSSIYLCSGGQGPNTEAFFGQGTRLTVV.

This clonotype was found a few times. J is TRBJ1-5 and V is TRBV5-1; no reliable D call. V dropped 0 bases and J dropped 0 bases, with 10 bases sitting between them. This CDR3 comprises 16 residues. The germline CDR1 and CDR2 sequences are SGHRS and YFSETQ. The CDR3 loop is CASSLGAKDSNQPQHF. The CDR3 DNA follows: TGCGCCAGCAGCTTGGGCGCAAAGGATAGCAATCAGCCCCAGCATTTT.

This clonotype has more than one count but fewer than ten. J is TRBJ2-7 and V is TRBV3-1; 9 bases line up with TRBD2. Unmatched junction bases numbered 7, after V lost 2 bases and J lost 5 bases. The CDR3 runs 15 residues. Germline V CDR1 and CDR2: LGHDT, YNNKEL (reference sequence). CDR3 protein: CASSQPAGGYNEQYF. The CDR3 DNA reads TGTGCCAGCAGCCAACCAGCGGGAGGCTACAACGAGCAGTACTTC.

This chain connects TRBV5-1 to TRBJ2-7, with D perhaps assigned TRBD1 or TRBD2 (5 bases each). Germline CDR1 SGHRS, CDR2 YFSETQ. Trimming removed 1 base from V and 3 bases from J, with 11 bases in between. The CDR3 has 14 amino acids. The CDR3 region is CASSLTGPDYEQYF. DNA for the CDR3: TGCGCCAGCAGCTTGACGGGACCCGACTACGAGCAGTACTTC.

This clonotype came up many times. The gene calls are TRBV12-3 or TRBV12-4 and TRBJ2-2; maybe TRBD1 (6 bases). This CDR3 has 15 amino acids. Trimming left V 5 bases short and J 3 bases short, with 13 bases between. The CDR3 here is CASSPGERDTGELFF. The CDR3 region has the DNA TGTGCCAGCAGTCCAGGGGAGAGGGACACCGGGGAGCTGTTTTTT.

Ten or more counts support this clonotype. This chain uses TRBV12-3 or TRBV12-4 with TRBJ2-7; no reliable D call. The CDR3 covers 14 residues. With 3 bases removed from V and 1 base from J, the gap between germline ends came to 10 bases. The CDR3 DNA follows: TGTGCCAGCAGTTTCTTCCGACGGTCCTACGAGCAGTACTTC. This sequence encodes CASSFFRRSYEQYF.

This CDR3 is CASRTTSGASYEQYF. CDR3 DNA: TGTGCCAGCAGAACTACTAGCGGAGCATCCTACGAGCAGTACTTC. The chain has TRBV7-8 and TRBJ2-7, with TRBD2 matching 8 bases. The CDR3 covers 15 residues. Germline V gene sequence: CDR1 SGHVS, CDR2 FQNEAQ. V gave up 6 bases and J gave up 1 base; unmatched junction bases: 8.

A few counts support this clonotype. The chain employs TRBV7-2 and TRBJ2-7, with TRBD2 identical over 11 bases. Looked up from germline, CDR1 is SGHTA and CDR2 is FQGNSA. J gave up 4 bases and V 4 bases, and 6 bases lay outside the gene matches. This CDR3 spans 15 amino acids. The CDR3 nucleotides read TGTGCCAGCAGCTATCTAGCGGGAGGAACGTACGAGCAGTACTTC. Translated, it gives CASSYLAGGTYEQYF.

This clonotype was detected only a few times. This chain uses TRBV2 with TRBJ2-1, with 10 bases aligning to TRBD2. With 6 bases clipped from V and 2 bases from J, the junction kept 7 bases outside the gene matches. The CDR3 loop spans 16 amino acids. Germline-derived CDR1 and CDR2 are SNHLY and FYNNEI. CDR3 sequence (DNA): TGTGCCAGCAGAAGCGGGGGGGCCACTGCCTACAATGAGCAGTTCTTC. As protein: CASRSGGATAYNEQFF.